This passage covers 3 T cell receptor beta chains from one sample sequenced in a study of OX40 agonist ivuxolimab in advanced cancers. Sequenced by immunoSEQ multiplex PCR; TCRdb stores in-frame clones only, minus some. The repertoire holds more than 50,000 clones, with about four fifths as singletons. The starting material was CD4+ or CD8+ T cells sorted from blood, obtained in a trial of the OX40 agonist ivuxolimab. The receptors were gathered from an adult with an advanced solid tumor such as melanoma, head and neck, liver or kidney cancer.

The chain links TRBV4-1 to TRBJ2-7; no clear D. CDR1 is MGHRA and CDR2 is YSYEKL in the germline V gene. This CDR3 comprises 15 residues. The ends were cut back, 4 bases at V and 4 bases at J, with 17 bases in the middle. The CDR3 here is CASSRSVGLDYEQYF. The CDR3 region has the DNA TGCGCCAGCAGCCGATCAGTCGGCCTCGATTACGAGCAGTACTTC.

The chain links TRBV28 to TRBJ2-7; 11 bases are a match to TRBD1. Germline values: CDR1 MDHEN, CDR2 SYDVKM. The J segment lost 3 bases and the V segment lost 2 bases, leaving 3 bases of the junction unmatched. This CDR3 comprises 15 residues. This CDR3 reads CASSLRTGGNYEQYF. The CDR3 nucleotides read TGTGCCAGCAGTTTAAGGACAGGGGGCAACTACGAGCAGTACTTC.

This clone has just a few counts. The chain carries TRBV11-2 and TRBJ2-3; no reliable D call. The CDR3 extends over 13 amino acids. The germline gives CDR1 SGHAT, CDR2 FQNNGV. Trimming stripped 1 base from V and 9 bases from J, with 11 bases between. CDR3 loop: CASSLVKIRTQYF. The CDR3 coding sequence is TGTGCCAGCAGCTTAGTGAAGATTCGCACGCAGTATTTT.